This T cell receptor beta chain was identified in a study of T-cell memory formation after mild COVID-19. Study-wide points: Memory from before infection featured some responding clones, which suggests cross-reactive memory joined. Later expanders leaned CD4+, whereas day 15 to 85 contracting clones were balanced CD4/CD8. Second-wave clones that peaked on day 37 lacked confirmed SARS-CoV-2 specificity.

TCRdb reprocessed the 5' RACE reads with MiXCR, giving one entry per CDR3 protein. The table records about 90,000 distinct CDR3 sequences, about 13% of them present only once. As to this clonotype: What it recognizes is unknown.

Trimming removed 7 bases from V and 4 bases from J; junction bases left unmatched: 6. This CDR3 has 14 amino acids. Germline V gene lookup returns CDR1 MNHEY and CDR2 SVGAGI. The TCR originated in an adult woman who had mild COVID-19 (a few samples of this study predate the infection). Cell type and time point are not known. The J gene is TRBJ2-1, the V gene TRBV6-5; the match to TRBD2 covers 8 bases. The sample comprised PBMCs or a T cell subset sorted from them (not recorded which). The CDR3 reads CASTVAGSYNEQFF. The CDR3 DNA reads TGTGCCAGCACCGTAGCGGGGTCGTACAATGAGCAGTTCTTC.